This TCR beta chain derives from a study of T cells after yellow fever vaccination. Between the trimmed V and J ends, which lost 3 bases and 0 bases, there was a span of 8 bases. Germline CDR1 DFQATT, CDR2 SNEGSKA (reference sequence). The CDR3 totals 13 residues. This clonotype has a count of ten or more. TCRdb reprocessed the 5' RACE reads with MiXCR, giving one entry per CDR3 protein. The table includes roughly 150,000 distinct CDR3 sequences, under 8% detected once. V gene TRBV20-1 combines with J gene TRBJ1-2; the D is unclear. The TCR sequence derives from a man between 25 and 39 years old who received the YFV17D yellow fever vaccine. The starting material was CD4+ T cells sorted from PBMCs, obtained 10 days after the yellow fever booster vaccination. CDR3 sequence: CSASLSTNYGYTF. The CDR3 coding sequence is TGCAGTGCTAGCTTAAGTACTAACTATGGCTACACCTTC.